This T cell receptor (beta chain) was observed in a study of regulatory T cells in long-lasting Graves disease. As for time point: newly diagnosed GD, antithyroid drugs for less than 3 months. The TCR library was made from RNA that had been extracted from PBMCs in TRIzol. Building the TCR beta libraries relied on iRepertoire HTBI primers, and CDR3 regions underwent Arm-PCR. TCRdb re-called the multiplex PCR reads through MiXCR, storing one row per CDR3 protein. The top ten hold around 12% of the sample, which has fewer than 650,000 distinct CDR3 sequences, 16% seen once. This CDR3 is built from 15 residues. V gave up 6 bases and J gave up 2 bases, with 15 bases separating them. CDR1 and CDR2 (germline): MGHDK, SYGVNS. This clonotype was recorded a few times. This sample also belongs to another study, concerning T cells in Graves' hyperthyroidism and ophthalmopathy.

This chain joins TRBV25-1 and TRBJ2-3, with TRBD2 as a possible D gene (5 bases). The sequencing here drew on peripheral blood mononuclear cells (PBMCs), taken at new diagnosis, from a patient treated with antithyroid drugs. The receptor was isolated from a young man with Graves disease. CDR3 in DNA: TGTGCCAGCAGCGAGACACTAGTAAACACAGATACGCAGTATTTT. Translated, it gives CASSETLVNTDTQYF.